The 8 T cell receptor beta chains below all came from one sample that was sequenced in a study of response to subunit inactivated influenza vaccine. TCRdb reprocessed the RT-PCR reads via MiXCR and lists one record per CDR3 protein. The sample lists about 570,000 distinct CDR3 sequences; roughly 12% were seen once. The sequenced sample was PBMCs from blood, obtained on the day of vaccination. The receptors come from a man aged 45-60 years who received an inactivated influenza vaccine.

J is TRBJ1-1 and V is TRBV12-3 or TRBV12-4, with D hard to call. The CDR3 has 13 residues. V lost 0 bases to trimming and J lost 7 bases, with 9 bases between them. The CDR3 reads CASSLARRYEAFF. CDR3 in DNA: TGTGCCAGCAGTTTAGCTCGCAGGTATGAAGCTTTCTTT.

This chain joins TRBV5-1 and TRBJ2-3; perhaps TRBD1 as D (6 bases). The germline gives CDR1 SGHRS, CDR2 YFSETQ. V shed 4 bases and J shed 2 bases, with 17 bases lying between them. The CDR3 loop spans 16 amino acids. The CDR3 nucleotides read TGCGCCAGCAGCCCTGCTCTACAGGGACCCACAGATACGCAGTATTTT. Protein: CASSPALQGPTDTQYF.

At least ten counts were recorded for this clonotype. The CDR3 DNA sequence: TGTGCCACCAGCAGGACACCAGGTTCCAGCTATGGCTACACCTTC. It encodes CATSRTPGSSYGYTF. The J gene is TRBJ1-2, the V gene TRBV15, with D hard to call. This CDR3 contains 15 residues. V was pared by 3 bases and J by 4 bases, with 15 bases between. Germline CDR1 and CDR2: LNHNV and YYDKDF (reference sequence).

This clonotype came up a few times. This chain connects TRBV7-9 to TRBJ1-4, with D perhaps matching TRBD1 (5 bases). CDR3 size: 13 residues. V lost 1 base, J lost 8 bases, and 8 bases lay in between. Germline CDR1 reads SEHNR; CDR2 reads FQNEAQ (reference sequence). The CDR3 DNA reads as TGTGCCAGCAGCTTAGTGGAGGGGGAAAAACTGTTTTTT. Protein product: CASSLVEGEKLFF. Full variable domain (missing parts from reference TRBV7-9 and TRBJ1-4): DTGVSQNPRHKITKRGQNVTFRCDPISEHNRLYWYRQTLGQGPEFLTYFQNEAQLEKSRLLSDRFSAERPKGSFSTLEIQRTEQGDSAMYLCASSLVEGEKLFFGSGTQLSVL.

This clonotype was recorded a few times. V usage is TRBV12-3 or TRBV12-4 and J usage is TRBJ1-2; D uncertain. V was clipped by 3 bases and J by 4 bases, with 6 bases between them. The CDR3 totals 12 residues. The CDR3 sequence: CASSFPGYGYTF. CDR3 in DNA: TGTGCCAGCAGTTTTCCCGGCTATGGCTACACCTTC.

The chain joins TRBV6-5 to TRBJ2-2; D call uncertain. CDR3 size: 15 residues. The germline V and J ends were trimmed by 2 bases and 0 bases, with 7 bases remaining between them. Germline V gene lookup returns CDR1 MNHEY and CDR2 SVGAGI. The CDR3 coding sequence is TGTGCCAGCAGTTACGTGGCCTCGAACACCGGGGAGCTGTTTTTT. Its translation is CASSYVASNTGELFF.

The chain employs TRBV3-1 and TRBJ2-7; no clear D gene. CDR1 is LGHDT, CDR2 YNNKEL, per germline (reference sequence). Trimming cost V 0 bases and J 3 bases, with 9 bases left between them. The CDR3 is made up of 14 amino acids. CDR3 sequence (DNA): TGTGCCAGCAGCCAAGATGGGCAGGTCTACGAGCAGTACTTC. This gives the protein CASSQDGQVYEQYF.

The chain joins TRBV4-2 to TRBJ2-1, with 7 bases aligning to TRBD2. Germline CDR1 is LGHNA and CDR2 is YNFKEQ. V was pared by 4 bases and J by 10 bases, with 7 bases of the junction left unmatched. The CDR3 spans 13 residues. The CDR3 sequence is CASSPRGEEEQFF. CDR3 nucleotides: TGTGCCAGCAGCCCACGGGGGGAGGAAGAGCAGTTCTTC.